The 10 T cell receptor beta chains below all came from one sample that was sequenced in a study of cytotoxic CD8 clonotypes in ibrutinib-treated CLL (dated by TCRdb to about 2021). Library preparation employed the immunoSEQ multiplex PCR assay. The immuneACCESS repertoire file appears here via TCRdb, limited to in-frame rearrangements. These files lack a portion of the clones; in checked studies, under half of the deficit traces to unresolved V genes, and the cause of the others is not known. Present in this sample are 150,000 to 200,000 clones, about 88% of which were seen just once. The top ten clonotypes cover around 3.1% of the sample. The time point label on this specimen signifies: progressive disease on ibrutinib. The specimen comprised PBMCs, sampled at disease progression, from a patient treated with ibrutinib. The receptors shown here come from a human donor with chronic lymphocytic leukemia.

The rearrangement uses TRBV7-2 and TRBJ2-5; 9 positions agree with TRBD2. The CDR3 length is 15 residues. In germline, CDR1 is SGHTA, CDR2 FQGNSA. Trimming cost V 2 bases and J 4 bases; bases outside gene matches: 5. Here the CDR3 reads CASSLSGGLIETQYF. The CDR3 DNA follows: TGTGCCAGCAGCTTAAGCGGGGGGCTCATAGAGACCCAGTACTTC.

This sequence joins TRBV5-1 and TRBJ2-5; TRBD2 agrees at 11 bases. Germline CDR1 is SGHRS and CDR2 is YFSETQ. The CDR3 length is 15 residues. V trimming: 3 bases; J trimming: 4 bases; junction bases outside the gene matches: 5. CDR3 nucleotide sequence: TGCGCCAGCAGCTGGATAGCGGGAGGGGGAGAGACCCAGTACTTC. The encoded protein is CASSWIAGGGETQYF. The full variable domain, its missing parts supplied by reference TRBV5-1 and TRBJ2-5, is KAGVTQTPRYLIKTRGQQVTLSCSPISGHRSVSWYQQTPGQGLQFLFEYFSETQRNKGNFPGRFSGRQFSNSRSEMNVSTLELGDSALYLCASSWIAGGGETQYFGPGTRLLVL.

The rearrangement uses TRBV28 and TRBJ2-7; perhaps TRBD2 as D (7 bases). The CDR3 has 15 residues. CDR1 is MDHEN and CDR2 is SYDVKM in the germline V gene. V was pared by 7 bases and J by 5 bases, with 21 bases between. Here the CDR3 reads CASTLGGPALHEQYF. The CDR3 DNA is TGTGCCAGCACCCTGGGGGGGCCCGCTTTACACGAGCAGTACTTC.

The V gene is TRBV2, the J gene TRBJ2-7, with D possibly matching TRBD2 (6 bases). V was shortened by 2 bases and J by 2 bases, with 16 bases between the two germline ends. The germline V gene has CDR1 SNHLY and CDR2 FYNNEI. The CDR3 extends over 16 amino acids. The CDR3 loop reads CASSESVIGTPYEQYF. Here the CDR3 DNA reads TGTGCCAGCAGTGAATCGGTTATCGGGACTCCCTACGAGCAGTACTTC.

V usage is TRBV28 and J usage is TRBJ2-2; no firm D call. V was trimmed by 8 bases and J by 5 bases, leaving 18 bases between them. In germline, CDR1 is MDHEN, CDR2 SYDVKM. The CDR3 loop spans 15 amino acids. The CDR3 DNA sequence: TGTGCCAGCCTGGATGGACCGCTAAGGACCGGGGAGCTGTTTTTT. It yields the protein CASLDGPLRTGELFF. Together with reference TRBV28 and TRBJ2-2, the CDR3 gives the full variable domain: DVKVTQSSRYLVKRTGEKVFLECVQDMDHENMFWYRQDPGLGLRLIYFSYDVKMKEKGDIPEGYSVSREKKERFSLILESASTNQTSMYLCASLDGPLRTGELFFGEGSRLTVL.

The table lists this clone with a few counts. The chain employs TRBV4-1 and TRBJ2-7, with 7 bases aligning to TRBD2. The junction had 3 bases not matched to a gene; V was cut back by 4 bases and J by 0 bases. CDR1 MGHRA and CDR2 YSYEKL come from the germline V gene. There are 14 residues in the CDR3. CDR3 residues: CASSPLAASYEQYF. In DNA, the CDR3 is TGCGCCAGCAGCCCCCTAGCGGCCTCCTACGAGCAGTACTTC.

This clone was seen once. The CDR3 region is CASSLAEGRGYNYGYTF. The CDR3 DNA reads as TGCGCCAGCAGCTTGGCCGAGGGACGGGGATATAACTATGGCTACACCTTC. V and J are TRBV5-1 and TRBJ1-2; the D gene is possibly TRBD1 (5 bases). V dropped 0 bases and J dropped 1 base, with 16 bases sitting between them. The CDR3 loop spans 17 amino acids. The germline CDR1 and CDR2 sequences are SGHRS and YFSETQ.

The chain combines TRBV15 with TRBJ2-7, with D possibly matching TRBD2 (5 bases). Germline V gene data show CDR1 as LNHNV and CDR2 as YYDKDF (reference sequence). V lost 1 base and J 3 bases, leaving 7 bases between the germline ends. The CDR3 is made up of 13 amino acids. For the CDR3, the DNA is TGTGCCACCAGCAGAGGACGGGACTACGAGCAGTACTTC. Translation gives CATSRGRDYEQYF.

The CDR3 nucleotides are TGCGCCAGCAGCGGTTCGACAGGGGAGTATCTAGTTGGCGAGCAGTACTTC. Encoded protein: CASSGSTGEYLVGEQYF. The J gene is TRBJ2-7, the V gene TRBV5-1, with 8 bases aligning to TRBD1. Losses at the gene ends were 4 bases for V and 6 bases for J; bases not matched to a gene: 18. This CDR3 region has 17 residues. Germline CDR1 SGHRS, CDR2 YFSETQ.

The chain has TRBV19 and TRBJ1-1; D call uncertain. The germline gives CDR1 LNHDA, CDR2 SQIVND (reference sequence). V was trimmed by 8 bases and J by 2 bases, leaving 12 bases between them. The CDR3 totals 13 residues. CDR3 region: CASGPDVNTEAFF. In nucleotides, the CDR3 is TGTGCCAGTGGACCGGACGTTAACACTGAAGCTTTCTTT.